These T cell receptor beta chains were read from a single sample in a study of early T cells in non-severe SARS-CoV-2 infection. Each CDR3 protein gets one entry after TCRdb re-called the 5' RACE reads with MiXCR. The table lists approximately 79,000 distinct CDR3 sequences, 13% of them singletons, with roughly 6% in the top ten. The sample taken for sequencing was whole blood. The receptors derive from an adult who was a healthcare worker with PCR-confirmed SARS-CoV-2 infection or an uninfected control (not recorded which). The CDR3 runs from the conserved cysteine through the conserved F or W. The D gene is left open where the match is weak. Only part of the rows carry a size: once, few, many, or a class if the clone is expanded.

clone_size j_call v_call d_call cdr3_nt cdr3_aa
few TRBJ1-1 TRBV19 - TGTGCCAGTAGTCCTCAGGGATTTGCCACTGAAGCTTTCTTT CASSPQGFATEAFF
many TRBJ1-1 TRBV11-2 - TGTGCCAGCAGCCCCGTGGGGGCTGAAGCTTTCTTT CASSPVGAEAFF
few TRBJ2-3 TRBV5-1 TRBD1 TGCGCCAGCACTCCGACAGGGGGTGGCACAGATACGCAGTATTTT CASTPTGGGTDTQYF
- TRBJ2-7 TRBV5-4 TRBD2 TGTGCCAGCAGAGAGTTGGGACTAGCGGACGAGCAGTACTTC CASRELGLADEQYF
- TRBJ2-1 TRBV7-6 TRBD2 TGTGCCAGCAGCTTAGGACTAGCGAGCTCCTACAATGAGCAGTTCTTC CASSLGLASSYNEQFF
few TRBJ2-7 TRBV27 - TGTGCCAGCAGTTCAAACTACGAGCAGTACTTC CASSSNYEQYF
few TRBJ1-2 TRBV6-4 - TGTGCCAGCGCGAGAACGGGCGCAAAATCCTATGGCTACACCTTC CASARTGAKSYGYTF
few TRBJ2-4 TRBV20-1 - TGCAGTGCTAGACCCCCCCGGGACCGCGGTGGGAACATTCAGTACTTC CSARPPRDRGGNIQYF
few TRBJ1-1 TRBV4-1 TRBD1 TGCGCCAGCAGCCAAGTAAACAGGGGTTGGGCTTTCTTT CASSQVNRGWAFF
few TRBJ1-1 TRBV6-1 TRBD1 TGTGCCAGCAGCTTGGACAGGAGGGGGAACACTGAAGCTTTCTTT CASSLDRRGNTEAFF
- TRBJ2-3 TRBV6-1 - TGTGCCAGCAGTGAACGACAGCCACGGAGAGATACGCAGTATTTT CASSERQPRRDTQYF
once TRBJ2-2 TRBV7-8 - TGTGCCAGCAGCCCAAGCCGGGTAGCAGACACCGGGGAGCTGTTTTTT CASSPSRVADTGELFF
few TRBJ2-3 TRBV9 - TGTGCCAGCAGCGTAGAGGATACGCAGTATTTT CASSVEDTQYF
many TRBJ2-3 TRBV29-1 - TGCAGCGCCAACCCGGAGGGCACAGATACGCAGTATTTT CSANPEGTDTQYF
- TRBJ1-6 TRBV12-3/TRBV12-4 TRBD1 TGTGCCAGCAGGACAGCGAACAGGGGGAGAAGTTCACCCCTCCACTTT CASRTANRGRSSPLHF
many TRBJ2-1 TRBV12-3/TRBV12-4 - TGTGCCAGCACCTCGGGGCAGAGCAATGAGCAGTTCTTC CASTSGQSNEQFF